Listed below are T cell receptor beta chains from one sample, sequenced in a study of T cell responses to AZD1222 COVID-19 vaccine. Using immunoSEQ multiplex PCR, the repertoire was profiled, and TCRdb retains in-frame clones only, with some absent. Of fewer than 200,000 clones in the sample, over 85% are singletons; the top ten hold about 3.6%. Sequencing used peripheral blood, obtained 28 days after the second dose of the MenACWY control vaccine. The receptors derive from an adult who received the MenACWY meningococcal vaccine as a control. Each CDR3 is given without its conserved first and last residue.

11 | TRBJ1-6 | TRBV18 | ASSPHPNSPLH
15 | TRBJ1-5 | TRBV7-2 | ASSNSPFRNRNQPQH
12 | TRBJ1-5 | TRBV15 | ATSRDRSLQPQH
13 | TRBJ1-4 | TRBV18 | ASSPSGQGLEKLF
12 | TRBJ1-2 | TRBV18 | ASSPSGGMDGYT
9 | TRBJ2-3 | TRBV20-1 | SAVGTDTQY
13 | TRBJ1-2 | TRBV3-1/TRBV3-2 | ASSQGQGGWYGYT
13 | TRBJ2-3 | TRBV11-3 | ASSLGLAGSDTQY
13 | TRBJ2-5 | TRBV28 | ASSPSQGFEETQY
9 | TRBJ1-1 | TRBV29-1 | SVEVPLGAF
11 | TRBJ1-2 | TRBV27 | ASSMEGNYGYT
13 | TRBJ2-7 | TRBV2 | ASSEEGTGPYRQY
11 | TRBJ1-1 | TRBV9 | ASNKQENTEAF
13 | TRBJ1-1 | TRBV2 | ASSERGDGNTEAF
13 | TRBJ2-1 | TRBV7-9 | ASSLTGGPLNEQF
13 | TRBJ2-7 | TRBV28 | ASSSPTGSSYEQY
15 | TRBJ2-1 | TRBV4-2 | ASSQDTLAGGDNEQF
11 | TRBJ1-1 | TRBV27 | ATGQGAGTEAF
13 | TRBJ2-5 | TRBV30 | AWVARGSIRETQY
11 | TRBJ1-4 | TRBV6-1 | ASSEERGEKLF
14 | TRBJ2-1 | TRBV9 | ASSVGLAGSYNEQF
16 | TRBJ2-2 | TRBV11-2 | ASSSTSPSESYTGELF
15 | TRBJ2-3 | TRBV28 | ASSLSRGSVGADTQY
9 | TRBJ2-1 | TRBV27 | ASSNYNEQF
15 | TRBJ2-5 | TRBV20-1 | SASRSSGRGGQETQY
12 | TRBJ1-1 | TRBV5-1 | ASSLGTGHTEAF
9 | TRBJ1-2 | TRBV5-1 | ASSSGPGYT
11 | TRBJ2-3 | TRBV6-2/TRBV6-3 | ASSLTYTDTQY
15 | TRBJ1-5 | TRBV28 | ASSFPGLTKSNQPQH
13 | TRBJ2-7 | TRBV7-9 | ASSLGDLGSYEQY
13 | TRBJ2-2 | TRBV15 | ATSRGGQGAGELF
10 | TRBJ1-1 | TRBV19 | ASSDRPTEAF
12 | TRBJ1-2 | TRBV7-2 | ASSQDRGNYGYT
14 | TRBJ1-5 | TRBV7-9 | ASSPGQLGSNQPQH
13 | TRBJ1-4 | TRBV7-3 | ASSLTGSTNEKLF
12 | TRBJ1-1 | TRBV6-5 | ASSYDSVNTEAF
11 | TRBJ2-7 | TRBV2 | ASSEDFSYEQY
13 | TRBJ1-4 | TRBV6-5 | ASRRGRASNEKLF
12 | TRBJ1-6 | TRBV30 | AWSGGQGNSPLH
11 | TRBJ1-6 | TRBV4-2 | ASSQDPHSPLH
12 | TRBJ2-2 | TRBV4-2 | ASSQDRGPGELF